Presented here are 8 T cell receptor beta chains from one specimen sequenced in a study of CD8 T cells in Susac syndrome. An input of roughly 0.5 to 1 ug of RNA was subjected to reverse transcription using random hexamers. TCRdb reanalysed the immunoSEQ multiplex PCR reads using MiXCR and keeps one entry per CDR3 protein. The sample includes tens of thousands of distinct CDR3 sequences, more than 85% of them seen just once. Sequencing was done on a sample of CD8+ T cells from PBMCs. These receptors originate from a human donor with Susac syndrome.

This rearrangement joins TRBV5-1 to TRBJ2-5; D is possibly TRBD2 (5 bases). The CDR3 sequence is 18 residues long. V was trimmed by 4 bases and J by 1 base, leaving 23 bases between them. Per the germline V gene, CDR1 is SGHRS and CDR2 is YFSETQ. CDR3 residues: CASSQADPMDGIQETQYF. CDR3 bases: TGCGCCAGCAGCCAGGCCGATCCAATGGACGGGATCCAAGAGACCCAGTACTTC.

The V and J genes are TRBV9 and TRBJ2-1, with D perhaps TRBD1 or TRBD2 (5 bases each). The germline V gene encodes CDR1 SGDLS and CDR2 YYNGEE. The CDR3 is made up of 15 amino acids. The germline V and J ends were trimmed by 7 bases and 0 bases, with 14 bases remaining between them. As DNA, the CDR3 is TGTGCCAGCGGCCTGGCAGGGAGCTCCTACAATGAGCAGTTCTTC. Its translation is CASGLAGSSYNEQFF.

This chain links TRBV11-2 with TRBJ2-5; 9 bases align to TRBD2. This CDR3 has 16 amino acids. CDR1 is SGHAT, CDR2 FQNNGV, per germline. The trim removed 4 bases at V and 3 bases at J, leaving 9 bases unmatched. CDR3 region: CASSSLQLAGKETQYF. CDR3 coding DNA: TGTGCCAGCAGCTCACTCCAGCTAGCGGGAAAAGAGACCCAGTACTTC.

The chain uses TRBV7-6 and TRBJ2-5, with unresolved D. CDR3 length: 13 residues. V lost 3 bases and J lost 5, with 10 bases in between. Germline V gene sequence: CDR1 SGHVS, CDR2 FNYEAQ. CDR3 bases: TGTGCCAGCAGCTTCATAGCTGGGGAGACCCAGTACTTC. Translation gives CASSFIAGETQYF.

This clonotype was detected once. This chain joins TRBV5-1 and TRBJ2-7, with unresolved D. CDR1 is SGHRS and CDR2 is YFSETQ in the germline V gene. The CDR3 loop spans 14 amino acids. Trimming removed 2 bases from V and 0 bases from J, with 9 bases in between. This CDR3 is CASSLRHSSYEQYF. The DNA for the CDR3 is TGCGCCAGCAGCTTAAGGCATAGCTCCTACGAGCAGTACTTC.

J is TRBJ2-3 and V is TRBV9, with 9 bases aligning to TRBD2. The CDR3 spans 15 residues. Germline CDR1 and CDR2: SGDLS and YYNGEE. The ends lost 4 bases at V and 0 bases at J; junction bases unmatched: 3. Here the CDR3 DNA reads TGTGCCAGCAGCCCCCTAGCGGGAAGCACAGATACGCAGTATTTT. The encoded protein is CASSPLAGSTDTQYF.

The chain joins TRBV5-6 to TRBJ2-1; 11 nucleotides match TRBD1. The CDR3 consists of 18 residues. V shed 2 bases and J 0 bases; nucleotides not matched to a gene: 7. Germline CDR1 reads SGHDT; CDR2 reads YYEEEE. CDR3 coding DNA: TGTGCCAGCAGCTTACTACGGACAGGGGGCTACTCCTACAATGAGCAGTTCTTC. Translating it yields CASSLLRTGGYSYNEQFF.

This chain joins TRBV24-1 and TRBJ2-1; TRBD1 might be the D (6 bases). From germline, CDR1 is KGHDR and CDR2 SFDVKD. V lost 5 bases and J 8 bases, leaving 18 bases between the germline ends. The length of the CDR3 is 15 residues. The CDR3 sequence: CATSGRQAGWDEQFF. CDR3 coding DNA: TGTGCCACCAGTGGCCGACAGGCCGGGTGGGATGAGCAGTTCTTC.